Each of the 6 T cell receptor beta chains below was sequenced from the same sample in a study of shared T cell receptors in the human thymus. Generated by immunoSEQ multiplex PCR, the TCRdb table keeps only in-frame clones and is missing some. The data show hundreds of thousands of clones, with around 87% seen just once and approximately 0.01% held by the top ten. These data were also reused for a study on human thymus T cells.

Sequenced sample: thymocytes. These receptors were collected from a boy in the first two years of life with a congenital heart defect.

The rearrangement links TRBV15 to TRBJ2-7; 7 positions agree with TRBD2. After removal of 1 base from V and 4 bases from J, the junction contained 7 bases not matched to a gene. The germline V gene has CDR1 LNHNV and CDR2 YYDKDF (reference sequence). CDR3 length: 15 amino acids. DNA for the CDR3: TGTGCCACCAGCAGAGTAGAGGGAGGGCCGTACGAGCAGTACTTC. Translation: CATSRVEGGPYEQYF.

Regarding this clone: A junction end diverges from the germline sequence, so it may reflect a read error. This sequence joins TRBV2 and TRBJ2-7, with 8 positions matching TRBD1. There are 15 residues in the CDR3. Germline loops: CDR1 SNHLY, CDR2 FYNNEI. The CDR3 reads CASKTPSGGSNEQYF. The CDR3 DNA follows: TGTGCCAGCAAAACGCCGTCAGGGGGCTCCAACGAGCAGTACTTC. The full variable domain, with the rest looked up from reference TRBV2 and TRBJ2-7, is EPEVTQTPSHQVTQMGQEVILRCVPISNHLYFYWYRQILGQKVEFLVSFYNNEISEKSEIFDDQFSVERPDGSNFTLKIRSTKLEDSAMYFCASKTPSGGSNEQYFGPGTRLTVT.

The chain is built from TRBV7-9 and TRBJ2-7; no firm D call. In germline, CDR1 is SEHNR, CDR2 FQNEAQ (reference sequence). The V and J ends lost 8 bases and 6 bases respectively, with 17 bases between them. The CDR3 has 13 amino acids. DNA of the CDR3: TGTGCCAGCGGGCCCCAGTCTTTCGGCGAGCAGTACTTC. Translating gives CASGPQSFGEQYF. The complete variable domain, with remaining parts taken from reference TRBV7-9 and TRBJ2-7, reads DTGVSQNPRHKITKRGQNVTFRCDPISEHNRLYWYRQTLGQGPEFLTYFQNEAQLEKSRLLSDRFSAERPKGSFSTLEIQRTEQGDSAMYLCASGPQSFGEQYFGPGTRLTVT.

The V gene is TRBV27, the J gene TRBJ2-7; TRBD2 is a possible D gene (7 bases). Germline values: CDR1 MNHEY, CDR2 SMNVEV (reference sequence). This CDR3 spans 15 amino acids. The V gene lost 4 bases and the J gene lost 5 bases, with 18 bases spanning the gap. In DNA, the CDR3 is TGTGCCAGCAGTTCAATCGGGGGGCGATCCCACGAGCAGTACTTC. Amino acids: CASSSIGGRSHEQYF.

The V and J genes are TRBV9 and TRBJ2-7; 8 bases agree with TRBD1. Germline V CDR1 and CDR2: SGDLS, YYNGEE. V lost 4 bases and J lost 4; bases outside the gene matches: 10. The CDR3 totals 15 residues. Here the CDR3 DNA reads TGTGCCAGCAGCCCCCCGGGACAGGCACCATACGAGCAGTACTTC. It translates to CASSPPGQAPYEQYF.

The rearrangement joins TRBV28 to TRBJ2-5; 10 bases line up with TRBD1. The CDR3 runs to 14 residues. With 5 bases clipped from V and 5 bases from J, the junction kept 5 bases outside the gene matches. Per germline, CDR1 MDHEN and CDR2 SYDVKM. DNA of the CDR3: TGTGCCAGCAGTCAGGACAGGGGGAAGGAGACCCAGTACTTC. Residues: CASSQDRGKETQYF.